This record covers a single T cell receptor (beta chain). Antigen specificity is unknown. CDR3 length: 18 residues. V was clipped by 0 bases and J by 1 base; unmatched bases: 5. Germline CDR1 SEHNR, CDR2 FQNEAQ (reference sequence). This record belongs to a study of cytomegalovirus exposure and HLA in healthy donors. Primers for the PCR totalled 60 Vbeta and 13 Jbeta. TCRdb keeps only in-frame clones here, not all; method: immunoSEQ multiplex PCR. Of 150,000 or so clones listed, roughly three quarters are singletons. Study-wide points: Trimming of TCR beta V- and J-genes showed a link, identified in a later analysis, to a missense DCLRE1C variant. Presence/absence results assume similar sequencing depth per donor, which may not hold.

V is TRBV7-9 and J is TRBJ2-2; TRBD1 matches 10 bases. This clonotype was obtained from a young man in good health and CMV-seropositive. What was sequenced was PBMCs. The CDR3 DNA reads TGTGCCAGCAGCTTAGCGAGTCGGGACAGGGGGAACACCGGGGAGCTGTTTTTT. Its translation is CASSLASRDRGNTGELFF.